The rows below give T cell receptor beta chains drawn from one sample of a study of T cell changes during pregnancy in multiple sclerosis. Measured with immunoSEQ multiplex PCR; TCRdb has only the in-frame clones, and not every one. The sample comprises 20,000 or so clones, around 90% of which are singletons, and roughly a tenth rests with the top ten. This specimen was CD8+ T cells from peripheral blood mononuclear cells, taken in the third trimester of pregnancy. Receptors were obtained from a female donor in good health, enrolled as a control in a pregnancy study. Both conserved end residues are part of each CDR3. A D gene is named only where the DNA matches it firmly. The size of a clone is reported for some rows only, either as once, few or many, or as a class for expanded clones.

J | size | V | D | CDR3 | DNA
TRBJ1-1 | few | TRBV7-2 | . | CASSFGAATEAFF | TGTGCCAGCAGCTTTGGGGCAGCCACTGAAGCTTTCTTT
TRBJ1-2 | . | TRBV16 | . | CASSQSPPQGSYGYTF | TGTGCCAGCAGCCAATCCCCTCCCCAGGGAAGCTATGGCTACACCTTC
TRBJ2-3 | . | TRBV13 | . | CASSLTLADRGLDTQYF | TGTGCCAGCAGCTTAACGCTCGCGGATCGGGGGTTGGATACGCAGTATTTT
TRBJ2-2 | . | TRBV19 | TRBD2 | CASSGTTANTGELFF | TGTGCCAGTAGCGGGACTACCGCGAACACCGGGGAGCTGTTTTTT
TRBJ2-6 | . | TRBV9 | TRBD1 | CASSAAGTGVYGANVLTF | TGTGCCAGCAGCGCAGCCGGGACAGGGGTGTACGGGGCCAACGTCCTGACTTTC
TRBJ2-3 | . | TRBV4-1 | . | CEGGTDTQYF | TGCGAAGGGGGCACAGATACGCAGTATTTT
TRBJ2-7 | few | TRBV28 | TRBD1 | CASTPPGQGPSEQYF | TGTGCCAGCACTCCCCCGGGACAGGGTCCGTCCGAGCAGTACTTC
TRBJ1-1 | . | TRBV19 | . | CASSNRYEAFF | TGTGCCAGTAGTAACAGGTATGAAGCTTTCTTT
TRBJ1-4 | . | TRBV4-1 | . | CASSQAGGLLEKLFF | TGCGCCAGCAGCCAAGCCGGGGGACTGCTAGAAAAACTGTTTTTT
TRBJ2-7 | . | TRBV5-6 | . | CASGGTLTYEQYF | TGTGCCAGCGGCGGGACCCTTACCTACGAGCAGTACTTC
TRBJ2-5 | . | TRBV2 | . | CASSRVEETQYF | TGTGCCAGCAGTCGGGTGGAAGAGACCCAGTACTTC
TRBJ1-2 | few | TRBV4-1 | . | CASSQGPHGGTGYTF | TGCGCCAGCAGCCAAGGACCGCACGGGGGAACAGGCTACACCTTC
TRBJ2-7 | . | TRBV27 | TRBD2 | CASKAGAFEQYF | TGTGCCAGCAAAGCGGGAGCATTCGAGCAGTACTTC
TRBJ2-5 | . | TRBV11-2 | . | CASNPGQGQETQYF | TGTGCCAGCAACCCCGGTCAGGGCCAAGAGACCCAGTACTTC
TRBJ2-1 | . | TRBV6-5 | TRBD2 | CASRGTSGFNEQFF | TGTGCCAGCAGGGGGACTAGCGGGTTCAATGAGCAGTTCTTC
TRBJ2-1 | . | TRBV6-5 | . | CASSYSTPENEQFF | TGTGCCAGCAGTTACTCGACTCCTGAGAATGAGCAGTTCTTC
TRBJ2-1 | . | TRBV27 | . | CASSLYSFRAGRNEQFF | TGTGCCAGCAGTTTATATTCCTTTCGGGCGGGGCGGAATGAGCAGTTCTTC
TRBJ2-6 | . | TRBV2 | TRBD1 | CASRTPGQPDFLTF | TGTGCCAGCAGAACTCCGGGACAGCCCGATTTCCTGACTTTC
TRBJ2-7 | . | TRBV21-1 | . | CASSVVSEDEQYF | TGTGCCAGCAGCGTAGTTAGTGAAGACGAGCAGTACTTC
TRBJ2-5 | . | TRBV10-3 | . | CAISEGIQVFQETQYF | TGTGCCATCAGTGAAGGGATACAGGTATTTCAAGAGACCCAGTACTTC
TRBJ2-2 | . | TRBV2 | . | CATHRDMNTGELFF | TGTGCCACCCACAGGGATATGAACACCGGGGAGCTGTTTTTT
TRBJ1-5 | . | TRBV30 | TRBD1 | CAWSSSGDRGDQPQHF | TGTGCCTGGAGTTCTTCCGGAGACAGGGGCGACCAGCCCCAGCATTTT
TRBJ2-7 | . | TRBV6-4 | TRBD1 | CASNPTGHEQYF | TGTGCCAGCAACCCGACAGGGCACGAGCAGTACTTC
TRBJ2-1 | . | TRBV29-1 | TRBD2 | CSVEDPRRGAPNEQFF | TGCAGCGTTGAAGATCCTCGGCGGGGGGCCCCCAATGAGCAGTTCTTC
TRBJ1-2 | . | TRBV5-6 | . | CASSPTGNYGYTF | TGTGCCAGCAGCCCCACCGGGAACTATGGCTACACCTTC
TRBJ2-7 | once | TRBV2 | TRBD2 | CASSEFIGDYLAYEQYF | TGTGCCAGCAGTGAATTTATTGGGGACTACCTTGCCTACGAGCAGTACTTC
TRBJ2-3 | . | TRBV27 | . | CASSLEQHTDTQYF | TGTGCCAGCAGTTTAGAACAGCACACAGATACGCAGTATTTT
TRBJ2-1 | . | TRBV20-1 | . | CSAMEHEQFF | TGCAGTGCTATGGAGCATGAGCAGTTCTTC
TRBJ1-2 | few | TRBV6-1 | . | CATYFRDKPNYGYTF | TGTGCCACCTACTTCCGGGACAAACCTAACTATGGCTACACCTTC
TRBJ1-6 | medium-sized | TRBV6-1 | TRBD1 | CASSESTGGNSPLHF | TGTGCCAGCAGTGAGTCGACAGGGGGCAATTCACCCCTCCACTTT
TRBJ2-7 | . | TRBV10-3 | TRBD2 | CAISGRGGLETYEQYF | TGTGCCATCAGTGGAAGGGGGGGACTAGAAACCTACGAGCAGTACTTC
TRBJ2-3 | . | TRBV10-1 | . | CASSEGTRWKDTQYF | TGCGCCAGCAGTGAGGGGACACGGTGGAAGGATACGCAGTATTTT
TRBJ2-1 | . | TRBV19 | TRBD2 | CASTMGTSGLNEQFF | TGTGCCAGTACCATGGGGACTAGCGGGCTCAATGAGCAGTTCTTC
TRBJ2-7 | . | TRBV4-2 | . | CASSQDLGGAYEQYF | TGTGCCAGCAGCCAAGATCTGGGGGGGGCGTACGAGCAGTACTTC
TRBJ2-1 | . | TRBV5-1 | TRBD1 | CASSEGTGSFF | TGCGCCAGCAGCGAAGGGACAGGGTCGTTCTTC
TRBJ1-5 | . | TRBV6-1 | TRBD1 | CASSEATGGNQPQHF | TGTGCCAGCAGTGAAGCAACAGGGGGCAATCAGCCCCAGCATTTT
TRBJ2-2 | . | TRBV15 | TRBD2 | CATSGTSGGAGELFF | TGTGCCACCAGCGGGACTAGCGGGGGGGCCGGGGAGCTGTTTTTT
TRBJ2-7 | . | TRBV29-1 | . | CSVSGQLSYEQYF | TGCAGCGTATCAGGACAGTTGTCCTACGAGCAGTACTTC
TRBJ2-5 | . | TRBV27 | TRBD2 | CASSHLSGSTQETQYF | TGTGCCAGCAGCCACCTTAGCGGGAGCACCCAAGAGACCCAGTACTTC
TRBJ2-7 | . | TRBV2 | TRBD2 | CASRDTRTSGIYEQYF | TGTGCCAGCAGAGACACGCGGACTAGCGGGATCTACGAGCAGTACTTC
TRBJ2-3 | . | TRBV5-1 | . | CASSWRVEGTDTQYF | TGCGCCAGCAGCTGGAGGGTGGAGGGCACAGATACGCAGTATTTT
TRBJ2-5 | few | TRBV27 | . | CASSPTPGSGEETQYF | TGTGCCAGCAGTCCGACCCCCGGGTCGGGGGAGGAGACCCAGTACTTC
TRBJ2-1 | . | TRBV27 | TRBD2 | CASSLGLAVNEQFF | TGTGCCAGCAGTTTAGGGCTAGCGGTAAATGAGCAGTTCTTC
TRBJ2-2 | . | TRBV18 | TRBD1 | CASSPDRGKNTGELFF | TGTGCCAGCTCACCTGACAGGGGAAAGAACACCGGGGAGCTGTTTTTT
TRBJ2-3 | . | TRBV2 | TRBD2 | CASSVGGDLSDTQYF | TGTGCCAGCAGTGTTGGGGGGGACTTAAGCGATACGCAGTATTTT
TRBJ2-3 | medium-sized | TRBV11-2 | . | CASSFPLHPGPADTQYF | TGTGCCAGCAGCTTCCCTCTGCACCCCGGTCCGGCAGATACGCAGTATTTT
TRBJ2-3 | . | TRBV12-5 | . | CATAGIDTQYF | TGTGCTACCGCGGGTATAGATACGCAGTATTTT
TRBJ1-2 | . | TRBV2 | TRBD1 | CASTGQGPEYGYTF | TGTGCCAGCACTGGACAGGGCCCTGAGTATGGCTACACCTTC
TRBJ2-7 | . | TRBV5-4 | TRBD2 | CASSLAGGGVTYEQYF | TGTGCCAGCAGCTTGGCGGGCGGGGGTGTTACCTACGAGCAGTACTTC
TRBJ1-1 | . | TRBV15 | TRBD1 | CATSMRGQTNTEAFF | TGTGCCACCAGCATGAGGGGACAGACGAACACTGAAGCTTTCTTT
TRBJ1-5 | once | TRBV15 | . | CAAGPGYSNQPQHF | TGTGCCGCGGGTCCGGGTTACAGCAATCAGCCCCAGCATTTT